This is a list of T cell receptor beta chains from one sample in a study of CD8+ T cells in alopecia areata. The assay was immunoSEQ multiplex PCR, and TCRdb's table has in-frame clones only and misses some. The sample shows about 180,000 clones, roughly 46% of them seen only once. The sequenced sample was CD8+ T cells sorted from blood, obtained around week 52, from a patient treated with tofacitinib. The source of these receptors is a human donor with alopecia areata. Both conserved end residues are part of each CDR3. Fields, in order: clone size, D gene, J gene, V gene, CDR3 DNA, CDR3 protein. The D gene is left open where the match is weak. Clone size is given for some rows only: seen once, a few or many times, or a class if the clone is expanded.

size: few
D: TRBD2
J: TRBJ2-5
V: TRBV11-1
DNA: TGTGCCAGCACCTACACCGGGACTAGATTTCCCCAGTACTTC
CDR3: CASTYTGTRFPQYF

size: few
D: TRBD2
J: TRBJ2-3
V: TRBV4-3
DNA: TGCGCCAGCAGCCAAGAGGAGGGCGGGGGAGGAGATACGCAGTATTTT
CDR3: CASSQEEGGGGDTQYF

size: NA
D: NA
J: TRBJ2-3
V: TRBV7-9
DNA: TGTGCCAGCAGCTTCACAGATACGCAGTATTTT
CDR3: CASSFTDTQYF

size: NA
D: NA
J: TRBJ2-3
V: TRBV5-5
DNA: TGTGCCAGCAGCTTCTCCAGCACAGATACGCAGTATTTT
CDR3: CASSFSSTDTQYF

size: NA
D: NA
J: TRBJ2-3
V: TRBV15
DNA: TGTGCCACCAGTCTAAGGGGGGGAACACCCACAGATACGCAGTATTTT
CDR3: CATSLRGGTPTDTQYF

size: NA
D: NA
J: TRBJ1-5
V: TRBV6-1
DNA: TGTGCCAGCAGTGATCTATATAGCAATCAGCCCCAGCATTTT
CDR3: CASSDLYSNQPQHF

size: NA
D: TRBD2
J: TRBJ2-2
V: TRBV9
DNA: TGTGCCAGCAGCGTAGTAGCGGGGGGCGCCGGGGAGCTGTTTTTT
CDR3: CASSVVAGGAGELFF

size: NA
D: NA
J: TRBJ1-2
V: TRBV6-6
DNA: TGTGCCAGCAGTTACTCGAGTGAGGGTACCGACTATGGCTACACCTTC
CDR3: CASSYSSEGTDYGYTF

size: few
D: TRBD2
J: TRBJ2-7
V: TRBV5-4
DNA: TGTGCAACCGGGACTAGCGGATCCTACGAGCAGTACTTC
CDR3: CATGTSGSYEQYF

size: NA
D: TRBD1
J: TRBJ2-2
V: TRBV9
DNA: TGTGCCAGCAGCCCTCCTCTGGGGACAGGGCTCGGGGAGCTGTTTTTT
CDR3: CASSPPLGTGLGELFF

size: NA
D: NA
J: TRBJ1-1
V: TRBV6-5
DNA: TGTGCCAGCAGTTACCAGGGACAGAACACTGAAGCTTTCTTT
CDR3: CASSYQGQNTEAFF

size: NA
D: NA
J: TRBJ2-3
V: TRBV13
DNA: TGTGCCAGCAGCTTAGGTTCAGGTACCCCAGATACGCAGTATTTT
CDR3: CASSLGSGTPDTQYF

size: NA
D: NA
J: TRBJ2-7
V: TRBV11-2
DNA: TGTGCCAGCAGCTTCGACGCGGGGTCCTACGAGCAGTACTTC
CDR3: CASSFDAGSYEQYF

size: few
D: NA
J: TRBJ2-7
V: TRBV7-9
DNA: TGTGCCAGCAGCGATGGACACGGGTCCTACGAGCAGTACTTC
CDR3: CASSDGHGSYEQYF

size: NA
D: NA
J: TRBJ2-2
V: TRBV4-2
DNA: TGTGCCAGCAGCCCACGGCAGGGAGGTTTTGGCGACGGGGAGCTGTTTTTT
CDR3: CASSPRQGGFGDGELFF

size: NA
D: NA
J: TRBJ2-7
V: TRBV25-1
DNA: TGTGCCAGCAGTGAATACACAGGGAGCTCCTACGAGCAGTACTTC
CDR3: CASSEYTGSSYEQYF